This T cell receptor beta chain is drawn from a study of control samples from healthy donors and cancer patients. This clone was counted a few times. V was trimmed by 2 bases and J by 0 bases, leaving 11 bases between them. Germline values: CDR1 MNHNS, CDR2 SASEGT. The CDR3 consists of 16 residues. Measured with immunoSEQ multiplex PCR; TCRdb has only the in-frame clones, and not every one. The table records about 160,000 clones, around 94% of them present only once. The specimen was PBMCs. The receptor was isolated from a man aged 60-69 years with colorectal cancer. This chain joins TRBV6-1 and TRBJ1-3, with D perhaps TRBD1 (6 bases). Here the CDR3 reads CASSETGGNSGNTIYF. The CDR3 nucleotides are TGTGCCAGCAGTGAAACGGGGGGCAACTCTGGAAACACCATATATTTT.